The 13 T cell receptor beta chains in this list originate from one sample, sequenced in a study of blood T cell repertoires in COVID-19. Sequencing used immunoSEQ multiplex PCR; TCRdb keeps in-frame clones, though not all of them. The sample has around 230,000 clones, 75% to 90% seen once. The source material was peripheral blood. Source of these receptors: a man in his thirties or forties who had recovered from COVID-19.

V usage is TRBV7-2 and J usage is TRBJ1-4; possibly TRBD1 for D (6 bases). The CDR3 totals 14 residues. V was cut by 4 bases and J by 8 bases, with 14 bases left in between. Germline V gives CDR1 SGHTA, CDR2 FQGNSA. CDR3 loop: CASSSPPGQEKLFF. For the CDR3, the DNA is TGTGCCAGCAGCTCCCCTCCCGGACAGGAAAAACTGTTTTTT.

The rearrangement links TRBV4-3 to TRBJ2-7; 8 nucleotides match TRBD1. Per the germline V gene, CDR1 is LGHNA and CDR2 is YSLEER. The ends lost 4 bases at V and 3 bases at J; junction bases unmatched: 11. The CDR3 consists of 16 residues. CDR3 region: CASSPSPGTGGYEQYF. CDR3 nucleotides: TGCGCCAGCAGCCCCTCTCCCGGGACAGGTGGCTACGAGCAGTACTTC.

This chain links TRBV29-1 with TRBJ2-1, with 13 bases identical to TRBD2. V lost 4 bases to trimming and J lost 7 bases; unmatched junction nucleotides: 4. The germline V gene has CDR1 SQVTM and CDR2 ANQGSEA. This CDR3 has 14 amino acids. The CDR3 here is CSVGTSGGGNEQFF. In nucleotides, the CDR3 is TGCAGCGTTGGGACTAGCGGGGGAGGAAATGAGCAGTTCTTC.

This chain connects TRBV6-5 to TRBJ2-5; 9 bases are shared with TRBD1. The junction had 4 bases not matched to a gene; V was cut back by 8 bases and J by 3 bases. Germline V CDR1 and CDR2: MNHEY, SVGAGI. This CDR3 is 13 amino acids long. The CDR3 nucleotides read TGTGCCAGCGCCGGGGACAGGGAAGAGACCCAGTACTTC. Residues: CASAGDREETQYF.

V gene TRBV3-1 (or the pseudogene TRBV3-2) combines with J gene TRBJ1-5; maybe TRBD1 (6 bases). V gave up 4 bases and J gave up 7 bases, with 14 bases separating them. This CDR3 has 14 amino acids. Germline V gene lookup returns CDR1 LGHDT and CDR2 YNNKEL (reference sequence). Here the CDR3 reads CASSPYRAEQPQHF. In DNA, the CDR3 is TGTGCCAGCAGCCCGTACAGGGCTGAGCAGCCCCAGCATTTT.

V gene TRBV5-4 combines with J gene TRBJ1-6; a weak D match, TRBD1 (5 bases). Trimming stripped 5 bases from V and 8 bases from J, with 8 bases between. The germline gives CDR1 SGHNT, CDR2 YYREEE (reference sequence). The CDR3 has 12 amino acids. CDR3 DNA: TGTGCCAGCAGTGCACAGGATTCACCCCTCCACTTT. It encodes CASSAQDSPLHF.

The gene calls are TRBV7-6 and TRBJ1-1; D remains unclear. The CDR3 sequence is 13 residues long. Trimming shortened V by 0 bases and J by 4 bases, and 6 bases separated the two germline ends. Germline V gene sequence: CDR1 SGHVS, CDR2 FNYEAQ. For the CDR3, the DNA is TGTGCCAGCAGCTTAGCGGAGAGCACTGAAGCTTTCTTT. This codes for CASSLAESTEAFF.

This clone was counted only a few times. The chain carries TRBV7-9 and TRBJ1-1; D ambiguous. CDR3 length: 13 amino acids. V shed 2 bases and J shed 3 bases, with 7 bases lying between them. Germline CDR1 reads SEHNR; CDR2 reads FQNEAQ (reference sequence). The CDR3 coding sequence is TGTGCCAGCAGCTTAACGAGTCACACTGAAGCTTTCTTT. As protein: CASSLTSHTEAFF.

J is TRBJ2-3 and V is TRBV7-9; maybe TRBD1 (6 bases). Germline CDR1 SEHNR, CDR2 FQNEAQ (reference sequence). This CDR3 has 13 residues. V lost 2 bases to trimming and J lost 5 bases, with 8 bases between them. In nucleotides, the CDR3 is TGTGCCAGCAGCTTATACAGGGAAGATACGCAGTATTTT. It specifies CASSLYREDTQYF.

The rearrangement joins TRBV29-1 to TRBJ2-1; the D is unclear. This CDR3 is built from 12 residues. The V end lost 4 bases, the J end lost 7 bases, and 11 bases lay between the germline ends. From germline, CDR1 is SQVTM and CDR2 ANQGSEA. The CDR3, as DNA: TGCAGCGTTGTTTCTGTTTTGAATGAGCAGTTCTTC. Its protein is CSVVSVLNEQFF.

J is TRBJ2-5 and V is TRBV24-1; D might be TRBD1 (5 bases). The germline CDR1 and CDR2 sequences are KGHDR and SFDVKD. The CDR3 length is 16 residues. V dropped 0 bases and J dropped 3 bases, with 13 bases sitting between them. DNA of the CDR3: TGTGCCACCAGTGATTTGGATTGGGCAGGGAAAGAGACCCAGTACTTC. Protein product: CATSDLDWAGKETQYF.

The rearrangement joins TRBV7-8 to TRBJ2-7; possible D gene TRBD2, 6 bases. Germline V lookup: CDR1 SGHVS, CDR2 FQNEAQ. This CDR3 is built from 15 residues. V lost 4 bases and J 2 bases, leaving 15 bases between the germline ends. The CDR3, as DNA: TGTGCCAGCAGCTCTCCGGGCGGGACGACCTACGAGCAGTACTTC. Translated, it gives CASSSPGGTTYEQYF. The variable domain in full, completed from reference TRBV7-8 and TRBJ2-7, reads GAGVSQSPRYKVAKRGQDVALRCDPISGHVSLFWYQQALGQGPEFLTYFQNEAQLDKSGLPSDRFFAERPEGSVSTLKIQRTQQEDSAVYLCASSSPGGTTYEQYFGPGTRLTVT.

This clone was counted ten times or more. The V call is TRBV6-4, the J call TRBJ2-1, with 11 bases that match TRBD1. CDR1 and CDR2 from the germline V gene are MRHNA and SNTAGT. CDR3 length equals 14 residues. V lost 2 bases, J lost 6 bases, and 0 bases stayed unmatched. CDR3 residues: CASSDGTGGNEQFF. The DNA for the CDR3 is TGTGCCAGCAGTGACGGGACAGGGGGCAATGAGCAGTTCTTC.